A selection of T cell receptor beta chains follows, all from one sample in a study of T cells in localized non-small cell lung cancer. Data came from immunoSEQ multiplex PCR; TCRdb stores just in-frame clones and leaves some out. The sample records tens of thousands of clones, 65% to 90% being singletons. Sample: peripheral blood, taken before any cancer treatment. The receptors come from a male donor at least 60 years old with stage III lung adenocarcinoma. Both conserved end residues are trimmed from each CDR3. Each record gives: V gene, D gene, CDR3 length, CDR3 protein. D genes are given only for firm matches.

V: TRBV19
D: NA
length: 11
CDR3: ASSIDGSYEQY

V: TRBV6-1
D: NA
length: 11
CDR3: ASSEPMGETQY

V: TRBV27
D: TRBD2
length: 12
CDR3: ASSFLPGGGEQY

V: TRBV5-6
D: TRBD1
length: 13
CDR3: ASSLRRDRGFGQY

V: TRBV29-1
D: TRBD2
length: 13
CDR3: SVVELAGIMDTQY

V: TRBV18
D: TRBD1
length: 13
CDR3: ASSPETGGIQPQH

V: TRBV5-1
D: NA
length: 14
CDR3: ASSSSAALSTDTQY

V: TRBV19
D: NA
length: 10
CDR3: ASSSGANVLT

V: TRBV5-1
D: TRBD1
length: 19
CDR3: ASSGGQASDGRRSSYNEQF

V: TRBV29-1
D: NA
length: 12
CDR3: SVEDREQRNTIY

V: TRBV5-8
D: TRBD1
length: 11
CDR3: ASSYTGGEGYT

V: TRBV29-1
D: NA
length: 12
CDR3: SVQYPNPGSPLH

V: TRBV11-2
D: NA
length: 15
CDR3: ASSSSGTGIYAETQY

V: TRBV19
D: NA
length: 15
CDR3: ASSMGVGAGRIEAQH

V: TRBV25-1
D: NA
length: 13
CDR3: ASRISGGSNNEQF

V: TRBV5-8
D: NA
length: 10
CDR3: ASNPLSYEQY

V: TRBV18
D: NA
length: 11
CDR3: ASSLEGVSPLH

V: TRBV19
D: TRBD1
length: 15
CDR3: ASSIAVSLTGAYEQY

V: TRBV5-4
D: TRBD1
length: 13
CDR3: ASSVARGRGETQY

V: TRBV13
D: NA
length: 12
CDR3: ASSLGTVTYTQY

V: TRBV15
D: NA
length: 13
CDR3: ATSPRTATNEKLF

V: TRBV4-1
D: NA
length: 13
CDR3: ASSHGPLGYNEQF

V: TRBV6-5
D: NA
length: 13
CDR3: ASSYSITSVDGYT

V: TRBV4-2
D: TRBD1
length: 15
CDR3: ASSQDWPGQGDEKLF

V: TRBV5-4
D: NA
length: 13
CDR3: ASSLVADSTDTQY

V: TRBV5-4
D: NA
length: 11
CDR3: ASSSDGPYEQY

V: TRBV2
D: NA
length: 9
CDR3: ASRTAPEAF

V: TRBV30
D: TRBD1
length: 17
CDR3: AWSAPSYSRTGGDQPQH

V: TRBV20-1
D: NA
length: 8
CDR3: SALYNEQF

V: TRBV6-5
D: NA
length: 11
CDR3: ASSWVRNQPQH

V: TRBV28
D: NA
length: 13
CDR3: ASSRRALSYNEQF

V: TRBV5-8
D: NA
length: 16
CDR3: ASSLAAPDGGSLDTQY

V: TRBV6-6
D: NA
length: 13
CDR3: ASSTDRRSGNTIY

V: TRBV27
D: TRBD2
length: 15
CDR3: ASSLSSLAGGTGELF

V: TRBV30
D: NA
length: 9
CDR3: AWSVTAEAF

V: TRBV11-2
D: TRBD2
length: 14
CDR3: ASSSTLAFGTDTQY

V: TRBV28
D: NA
length: 11
CDR3: ASSLASNQPQH

V: TRBV9
D: TRBD1
length: 13
CDR3: ASSVGAGGDSPLH

V: TRBV5-5
D: NA
length: 13
CDR3: ASSLGWGPTDTQY

V: TRBV6-5
D: NA
length: 12
CDR3: ASTRSGRGETQY

V: TRBV19
D: NA
length: 14
CDR3: ASSIGAGSKTDTQY

V: TRBV2
D: TRBD2
length: 15
CDR3: ASSPTSGGFGTDTQY

V: TRBV7-2
D: NA
length: 12
CDR3: ASTIGKGAYEQY

V: TRBV2
D: NA
length: 14
CDR3: ASRTIGQSRNTEAF

V: TRBV5-6
D: NA
length: 11
CDR3: ASSLQDFYGYT

V: TRBV5-1
D: TRBD1
length: 14
CDR3: ASSWTGGANTGELF

V: TRBV6-1
D: NA
length: 11
CDR3: AIRGLEKMGAF

V: TRBV5-5
D: NA
length: 12
CDR3: ASSLGGQSNEQY

V: TRBV28
D: TRBD2
length: 16
CDR3: ASSFTLLAGGPVNEQF